This passage covers 10 T cell receptor beta chains from one sample sequenced in a study of blood T cell repertoires in COVID-19. TCRdb's table, derived via immunoSEQ multiplex PCR, lists solely in-frame clones and lacks some. The table has about 26,000 clones, roughly 87% seen once. Sequencing was carried out using peripheral blood. The source is a human donor in a cohort sampled during active COVID-19. The donor label of this sample is uncertain.

CDR3 sequence (DNA): TGTGCCAGCTATATTAGTCGCGGGGAGCAGTACTTC. Amino acid sequence: CASYISRGEQYF. The V and J genes are TRBV2 and TRBJ2-7; D possibly corresponds to TRBD2 (5 bases). Germline values: CDR1 SNHLY, CDR2 FYNNEI. The V and J ends lost 8 bases and 7 bases respectively, with 15 bases between them. CDR3 size: 12 residues.

The chain is built from TRBV6-5 and TRBJ2-3, with a tentative D call TRBD1 (5 bases). The CDR3 loop spans 14 amino acids. The ends were cut back, 6 bases at V and 1 base at J, with 11 bases in the middle. Germline V gene data show CDR1 as MNHEY and CDR2 as SVGAGI. CDR3 loop: CASRWEQGTDTQYF. The CDR3 DNA reads as TGTGCCAGCAGGTGGGAACAGGGCACAGATACGCAGTATTTT.

The V gene is TRBV28, the J gene TRBJ1-5, with 11 nucleotides matching TRBD1. The length of the CDR3 is 15 residues. The V gene's germline CDR1 is MDHEN and CDR2 SYDVKM. Losses at the gene ends were 6 bases for V and 6 bases for J; bases not matched to a gene: 7. The CDR3 is CASRRPGQGVQPQHF. The CDR3 DNA reads as TGTGCCAGCAGGCGACCGGGACAGGGGGTTCAGCCCCAGCATTTT. The full variable domain, completed using reference TRBV28 and TRBJ1-5, is DVKVTQSSRYLVKRTGEKVFLECVQDMDHENMFWYRQDPGLGLRLIYFSYDVKMKEKGDIPEGYSVSREKKERFSLILESASTNQTSMYLCASRRPGQGVQPQHFGDGTRLSIL.

DNA of the CDR3: TGTGCCACCAGTGATACCTCACAGGGCTGGGATACGCAGTATTTT. Amino acid sequence: CATSDTSQGWDTQYF. This chain connects TRBV24-1 to TRBJ2-3, with a tentative D call TRBD1 (6 bases). Per the germline V gene, CDR1 is KGHDR and CDR2 is SFDVKD. The CDR3 is 15 amino acids. V lost 3 bases and J lost 6, with 15 bases in between.

The J gene is TRBJ1-1, the V gene TRBV6-5; TRBD1 might be the D (5 bases). V lost 2 bases, J lost 1 base, and 8 bases lay in between. The CDR3 is 14 amino acids. Germline CDR1 MNHEY, CDR2 SVGAGI. The CDR3: CASSYGHRNTEAFF. The CDR3 DNA is TGTGCCAGCAGTTACGGACACCGGAACACTGAAGCTTTCTTT.

This clone has more than one count but fewer than ten. The chain recombines TRBV9 with TRBJ2-1; TRBD2 matches 11 bases. V gave up 0 bases and J gave up 4 bases; unmatched junction bases: 9. Germline V gene sequence: CDR1 SGDLS, CDR2 YYNGEE. CDR3 length: 18 residues. CDR3 sequence reads: CASSVEGSGGATYNEQFF. As DNA, the CDR3 is TGTGCCAGCAGCGTAGAAGGTAGCGGGGGGGCTACGTACAATGAGCAGTTCTTC. The whole variable domain, remainder taken from reference TRBV9 and TRBJ2-1, is DSGVTQTPKHLITATGQRVTLRCSPRSGDLSVYWYQQSLDQGLQFLIQYYNGEERAKGNILERFSAQQFPDLHSELNLSSLELGDSALYFCASSVEGSGGATYNEQFFGPGTRLTVL.

The J gene is TRBJ1-2, the V gene TRBV6-5, with TRBD1 identical over 9 bases. V lost 4 bases, J lost 0 bases, and 3 bases stayed unmatched. This CDR3 contains 15 residues. The germline V gene encodes CDR1 MNHEY and CDR2 SVGAGI. In nucleotides, the CDR3 is TGTGCCAGCAGTTCGGGACAGGGAGCTAACTATGGCTACACCTTC. Protein: CASSSGQGANYGYTF.

CDR3 sequence reads: CASSMAREQPQHF. The CDR3 region has the DNA TGTGCCAGTAGTATGGCGAGGGAGCAGCCCCAGCATTTT. The chain uses TRBV19 and TRBJ1-5; D is unresolved. This CDR3 spans 13 amino acids. Germline assignment: CDR1 LNHDA and CDR2 SQIVND (reference sequence). The germline V and J ends were trimmed by 3 bases and 7 bases, with 10 bases remaining between them.

The rearrangement links TRBV25-1 to TRBJ1-1; D unclear. The CDR3 length is 14 residues. V lost 5 bases to trimming and J lost 2 bases, with 12 bases between them. Germline CDR1 and CDR2: MGHDK and SYGVNS. CDR3: CASSKPRVNTEAFF. CDR3 coding DNA: TGTGCCAGCAGTAAACCTCGGGTCAACACTGAAGCTTTCTTT.

The rearrangement joins TRBV10-3 to TRBJ1-1, with TRBD1 matching 9 bases. V dropped 6 bases and J dropped 5; count of bases not matched to a gene: 7. This CDR3 is built from 14 residues. CDR1 ENHRY and CDR2 SYGVKD come from the germline V gene. This CDR3 reads CAISGQGSETEAFF. The CDR3, as DNA: TGTGCCATCAGCGGACAGGGGTCGGAGACTGAAGCTTTCTTT.